This T cell receptor (beta chain) is from a study of cytomegalovirus exposure and HLA in healthy donors. The J segment lost 2 bases and the V segment lost 5 bases, leaving 7 bases of the junction unmatched. The CDR3 spans 15 residues. The germline V gene encodes CDR1 SGHRS and CDR2 YFSETQ. Measured with immunoSEQ multiplex PCR; TCRdb has only the in-frame clones, and not every one. The sample carries fewer than 250,000 clones, about 87% recorded once. About this clone itself: Its antigen is undetermined.

Study outcomes and limitations: Researchers reported that three CMV-associated chains were confirmed in vitro as CMV antigen-specific.

The sample was PBMCs. The chain is built from TRBV5-1 and TRBJ1-5; the match to TRBD1 covers 7 bases. This TCR was sampled from a man in his late teens or twenties in good health and CMV-seronegative. The CDR3 is CASRKTGLGNQPQHF. The DNA for the CDR3 is TGCGCCAGCAGAAAGACAGGGTTGGGCAATCAGCCCCAGCATTTT.